A single sample is the source of the 8 T cell receptor beta chains below, sequenced in a study of blood T cells in healthy people across ages. Alongside a J-beta primer mix, a sample-barcoded 5' primer served in a second PCR lasting about 6 to 11 cycles. MiXCR, applied by TCRdb to the 5' RACE reads, yields one record per CDR3 protein. This sample yields fewer than 950,000 distinct CDR3 sequences, of which under 40% are seen a single time; 10% to 15% belongs to the top ten. Material for sequencing was blood. Receptor source: a man younger than 35 in good health.

The genes are TRBV9 and TRBJ2-1, with D possibly TRBD2 on 6 matching bases. Trimming took 0 bases from V and 3 from J, leaving 10 bases between them. The CDR3 length is 15 residues. The germline V gene has CDR1 SGDLS and CDR2 YYNGEE. The CDR3 nucleotides are TGTGCCAGCAGCGTAGGGGCGGGGATCTACAATGAGCAGTTCTTC. Translating gives CASSVGAGIYNEQFF.

This clonotype turned up a few times. This rearrangement joins TRBV4-3 to TRBJ2-6; D ambiguous. Germline V gives CDR1 LGHNA, CDR2 YSLEER. V shed 1 base and J shed 12 bases, with 7 bases lying between them. This CDR3 contains 12 residues. CDR3 sequence: CASSQAHSVLTF. The CDR3 nucleotides read TGCGCCAGCAGCCAAGCTCACTCCGTCCTGACTTTC.

The V gene is TRBV20-1, the J gene TRBJ1-1; D is possibly TRBD1 (6 bases). In germline, CDR1 is DFQATT, CDR2 SNEGSKA (reference sequence). Trimming pared 0 bases from V and 0 bases from J, leaving 23 bases between. The CDR3 is 19 amino acids. CDR3 DNA: TGCAGTGCTAGAGATCTTGGTCGGGGGCCAGAAAGTTTGAACACTGAAGCTTTCTTT. As protein: CSARDLGRGPESLNTEAFF.

The CDR3 loop is CAISDSVQGAGETQYF. The DNA of the CDR3 is TGTGCCATCAGTGATTCTGTTCAAGGGGCTGGGGAGACCCAGTACTTC. This chain links TRBV10-3 with TRBJ2-5; a possible D gene is TRBD1 (5 bases). The CDR3 is made up of 16 amino acids. Trimming removed 3 bases at V and 5 bases at J, with 19 bases between. Looked up from germline, CDR1 is ENHRY and CDR2 is SYGVKD.

V is TRBV7-2 and J is TRBJ1-2; the D gene is possibly TRBD1 (5 bases). Per germline, CDR1 SGHTA and CDR2 FQGNSA. The CDR3 loop spans 15 amino acids. The germline V and J ends were trimmed by 4 bases and 4 bases, with 16 bases remaining between them. CDR3 loop: CASSSIGDSGYGYTF. CDR3 sequence (DNA): TGTGCCAGCAGCTCTATAGGGGACTCAGGCTATGGCTACACCTTC.

J is TRBJ2-1 and V is TRBV10-3; weak D call: TRBD1 (6 bases). Germline lookup yields CDR1 ENHRY and CDR2 SYGVKD. V lost 4 bases and J 7 bases, leaving 26 bases between the germline ends. The CDR3 is made up of 18 amino acids. CDR3 sequence reads: CAISALDSRLGRINEQFF. The CDR3 DNA follows: TGTGCCATCAGTGCATTGGACAGTCGATTGGGCCGAATAAATGAGCAGTTCTTC.

DNA of the CDR3: TGCAGCGTTGAAGTTCCCCTTCATGGTTGGGAGAACACTGAAGCTTTCTTT. Translated, it gives CSVEVPLHGWENTEAFF. The chain uses TRBV29-1 and TRBJ1-1; no reliable D call. This CDR3 spans 17 amino acids. Germline values: CDR1 SQVTM, CDR2 ANQGSEA. Trimming took 1 base from V and 1 from J, leaving 19 bases between them.

This CDR3 is CASSQSDRGQETQYF. Written as DNA, the CDR3 is TGCGCCAGCAGCCAATCGGACAGGGGACAAGAGACCCAGTACTTC. The chain joins TRBV4-3 to TRBJ2-5; 9 bases are shared with TRBD1. V shed 2 bases and J 2 bases; nucleotides not matched to a gene: 3. The CDR3 runs 15 residues. CDR1 is LGHNA, CDR2 YSLEER, per germline.